The next 21 T cell receptor beta chains were all read from a single sample in a study of T-cell memory formation after mild COVID-19. TCRdb used MiXCR to reprocess the 5' RACE reads, holding one entry per CDR3 protein. The data show almost 45,000 distinct CDR3 sequences, less than 8% seen once. Sequenced sample: PBMCs or a T cell subset sorted from them (not recorded which). The receptors were sampled from an adult who had mild COVID-19 (a few samples of this study predate the infection). Cell type and time point are not known.

To note about this clonotype: A much larger clone sits a single nucleotide away, making a read error possible. The chain links TRBV10-3 to TRBJ2-5; D is ambiguous. The CDR3 length is 13 residues. Trimming removed 5 bases from V and 1 base from J, with 8 bases in between. Germline lookup yields CDR1 ENHRY and CDR2 SYGVKD. Here the CDR3 reads CAISKNSQETQYF. Written as DNA, the CDR3 is TGTGCCATCAGTAAGAACAGCCAAGAGACCCAGTACTTC.

This clonotype showed up many times. This chain connects TRBV12-3 or TRBV12-4 to TRBJ2-4; D uncertain. The CDR3 is made up of 15 amino acids. V was cut by 0 bases and J by 3 bases, with 9 bases left in between. Written as DNA, the CDR3 is TGTGCCAGCAGTTTAGCAGGACCAGTCAAAAACATTCAGTACTTC. Its protein is CASSLAGPVKNIQYF.

This clonotype was seen only a few times. The chain carries TRBV18 and TRBJ2-6; D ambiguous. Looked up from germline, CDR1 is KGHSH and CDR2 is LQKENI. The CDR3 runs 19 residues. V was cut by 1 base and J by 0 bases, with 16 bases left in between. CDR3 in amino acids: CASSPRTGARTSGANVLTF. The CDR3 region has the DNA TGTGCCAGCTCACCACGTACCGGAGCCCGGACCTCTGGGGCCAACGTCCTGACTTTC.

The CDR3 spells CASSSSRGYEETQYF. DNA of the CDR3: TGTGCCAGCAGCTCCAGCAGGGGGTATGAAGAGACCCAGTACTTC. The V gene is TRBV7-8, the J gene TRBJ2-5; the match to TRBD1 covers 7 bases. The CDR3 has 15 residues. The V gene end was trimmed by 4 bases and the J gene end by 3 bases; junction bases not matched to a gene: 8. Germline V gives CDR1 SGHVS, CDR2 FQNEAQ.

This clonotype was recorded at least ten times. The rearrangement joins TRBV7-2 to TRBJ2-2, with 8 bases that match TRBD2. V was clipped by 2 bases and J by 1 base; unmatched bases: 3. CDR3 size: 16 residues. The germline CDR1 and CDR2 sequences are SGHTA and FQGNSA. The CDR3 is CASSLTAGGNTGELFF. The CDR3 DNA follows: TGTGCCAGCAGCTTAACCGCGGGGGGGAACACCGGGGAGCTGTTTTTT.

Many counts were recorded for this clonotype. The CDR3 DNA is TGTGCCAGCAGCTTAGGGACAGGGGCTTTCGATGAGCAGTTCTTC. It specifies CASSLGTGAFDEQFF. This chain links TRBV7-6 with TRBJ2-1; the match to TRBD1 covers 9 bases. V trimming: 1 base; J trimming: 8 bases; junction bases outside the gene matches: 6. Germline assignment: CDR1 SGHVS and CDR2 FNYEAQ. The CDR3 sequence is 15 residues long.

This clonotype was seen many times. CDR3 sequence (DNA): TGCAGTGGCGGACAGGGGTCCTACGAGCAGTACTTC. Its translation: CSGGQGSYEQYF. The genes are TRBV20-1 and TRBJ2-7; 9 bases agree with TRBD1. The CDR3 totals 12 residues. In germline, CDR1 is DFQATT, CDR2 SNEGSKA (reference sequence). The V gene end was trimmed by 7 bases and the J gene end by 1 base; junction bases not matched to a gene: 2.

This clonotype was seen ten or more times. The rearrangement links TRBV6-6 to TRBJ2-3; D gene ambiguous. CDR1 MNHNY and CDR2 SVGAGI come from the germline V gene (reference sequence). V dropped 2 bases and J dropped 5 bases, with 8 bases sitting between them. This CDR3 spans 13 amino acids. The CDR3 is CASSYLGRDTQYF. In DNA, the CDR3 is TGTGCCAGCAGTTACCTCGGCCGAGATACGCAGTATTTT.

This clonotype turned up a few times. The V call is TRBV7-2, the J call TRBJ1-1, with 7 nucleotides matching TRBD1. Germline-derived CDR1 and CDR2 are SGHTA and FQGNSA. There are 15 residues in the CDR3. The V segment lost 0 bases and the J segment 1 base; nucleotides outside the gene matches: 2. The CDR3, as DNA: TGTGCCAGCAGCTTAGCTCAGGGGGGGAACACTGAAGCTTTCTTT. The encoded protein is CASSLAQGGNTEAFF. Looking up the rest from reference TRBV7-2 and TRBJ1-1 gives the full variable domain: GAGVSQSPSNKVTEKGKDVELRCDPISGHTALYWYRQSLGQGLEFLIYFQGNSAPDKSGLPSDRFSAERTGGSVSTLTIQRTQQEDSAVYLCASSLAQGGNTEAFFGQGTRLTVV.

The rearrangement joins TRBV27 to TRBJ1-2, with 8 bases fitting TRBD1. From germline, CDR1 is MNHEY and CDR2 SMNVEV (reference sequence). Germline trimming cut 4 bases from V and 4 bases from J; bases unmatched to any gene: 8. This CDR3 comprises 15 residues. The CDR3: CASSSQTGAPYGYTF. The CDR3 DNA follows: TGTGCCAGCAGTTCGCAGACAGGGGCGCCCTATGGCTACACCTTC.

This clonotype was seen only a few times. The chain employs TRBV11-2 and TRBJ2-5; 7 bases map to TRBD1. V shed 4 bases, J shed 4 bases, and the junction held 3 bases outside the gene matches. Germline values: CDR1 SGHAT, CDR2 FQNNGV. The CDR3 contains 13 residues. DNA for the CDR3: TGTGCCAGCAGCTGGGGACAGACAGAGACCCAGTACTTC. It encodes CASSWGQTETQYF.

Many counts were recorded for this clonotype. This chain joins TRBV30 and TRBJ2-5; the D is unclear. Trimming cost V 2 bases and J 3 bases, with 22 bases left between them. The V gene's germline CDR1 is GTSNPN and CDR2 SVGIG (reference sequence). This CDR3 is 17 amino acids long. In DNA form, the CDR3 reads TGTGCCTGGAGTCGTGGACGGTACGGTGACGGAAAAGAGACCCAGTACTTC. Amino acid sequence: CAWSRGRYGDGKETQYF.

This clonotype was found many times. The chain has TRBV12-3 or TRBV12-4 and TRBJ2-7; D could derive from TRBD1 or TRBD2 (5 bases each). The CDR3 is made up of 12 amino acids. Deletions cut 6 bases from V and 9 bases from J, with 15 bases between. CDR3 DNA sequence: TGTGCCAGCAGACTCCGGGACGCAGGGCAGTACTTC. It translates to CASRLRDAGQYF.

This clonotype was seen at least ten times. The chain has TRBV7-2 and TRBJ2-3, with D perhaps TRBD1 (6 bases). V dropped 1 base and J dropped 0 bases, with 11 bases sitting between them. Per germline, CDR1 SGHTA and CDR2 FQGNSA. The CDR3 loop spans 16 amino acids. In DNA form, the CDR3 reads TGTGCCAGCAGCTTAGTGGACAGACTTAGCACAGATACGCAGTATTTT. Translated, it gives CASSLVDRLSTDTQYF.

At least ten counts were recorded for this clonotype. The J gene is TRBJ2-7, the V gene TRBV24-1, with a possible D match to TRBD1 (6 bases). V lost 3 bases, J lost 2 bases, and 13 bases lay in between. Germline CDR1 reads KGHDR; CDR2 reads SFDVKD. CDR3 length: 15 amino acids. Here the CDR3 DNA reads TGTGCCACCAGTGATCCCCGGACAGAGCCCTACGAGCAGTACTTC. It is translated as CATSDPRTEPYEQYF.

The chain uses TRBV24-1 and TRBJ2-1; 9 nucleotides match TRBD2. The junction had 7 bases not matched to a gene; V was cut back by 3 bases and J by 5 bases. This CDR3 spans 16 amino acids. Germline V CDR1 and CDR2: KGHDR, SFDVKD. The DNA for the CDR3 is TGTGCCACCAGTGATGCGACGGGACTAGCAAACAATGAGCAGTTCTTC. Its protein is CATSDATGLANNEQFF.

CDR3 amino acids: CASSYSISRSSYEQYF. The CDR3 DNA follows: TGTGCCAGCAGTTACTCGATTTCCAGGAGCTCCTACGAGCAGTACTTC. The gene calls are TRBV6-5 and TRBJ2-7; D is ambiguous. The ends were cut back, 0 bases at V and 0 bases at J, with 12 bases in the middle. CDR1 is MNHEY, CDR2 SVGAGI, per germline. The CDR3 runs to 16 residues.

This clonotype was seen at least ten times. The chain links TRBV3-1 to TRBJ2-1, with D possibly matching TRBD2 (6 bases). The ends were cut back, 4 bases at V and 5 bases at J, with 15 bases in the middle. Germline V lookup: CDR1 LGHDT, CDR2 YNNKEL (reference sequence). CDR3 length equals 15 residues. The CDR3 DNA sequence: TGTGCCAGCAGCCTAGTACCCCGGGGGAACAATGAGCAGTTCTTC. Translation gives CASSLVPRGNNEQFF.

This clonotype has just a few counts. V and J are TRBV19 and TRBJ2-5, with 7 positions matching TRBD1. From germline, CDR1 is LNHDA and CDR2 SQIVND (reference sequence). After removal of 3 bases from V and 2 bases from J, the junction contained 6 bases not matched to a gene. The CDR3 has 15 residues. CDR3 DNA sequence: TGTGCCAGTAGTATGGCCGGGACAGAGCAAGAGACCCAGTACTTC. This sequence encodes CASSMAGTEQETQYF.

This clonotype was seen more than once but under ten times. The gene calls are TRBV7-3 and TRBJ2-2; D gene ambiguous. Trimming pared 5 bases from V and 4 bases from J, leaving 8 bases between. There are 13 residues in the CDR3. Per the germline V gene, CDR1 is SGHTA and CDR2 is FQGTGA. The CDR3 spells CASSRAGTGELFF. For the CDR3, the DNA is TGTGCCAGCAGCCGAGCCGGCACCGGGGAGCTGTTTTTT.

This clonotype has ten or more counts. The V gene is TRBV29-1, the J gene TRBJ2-5; D might be TRBD2 (5 bases). The CDR3 covers 13 residues. Trimming pared 3 bases from V and 7 bases from J, leaving 15 bases between. CDR1 and CDR2 from the germline V gene are SQVTM and ANQGSEA. CDR3 region: CSVEVTGKGTQYF. For the CDR3, the DNA is TGCAGCGTTGAGGTCACGGGGAAGGGGACCCAGTACTTC.